A selection of T cell receptor beta chains follows, all from one sample in a study of response to subunit inactivated influenza vaccine. TCRdb independently ran MiXCR on the RT-PCR reads; one entry per CDR3 protein. Counted here are 450,000 to 600,000 distinct CDR3 sequences, 15% to 20% occurring once; the ten biggest clones make up 3%. The specimen was CD4+ T cells sorted from PBMCs, collected less than 30 months after vaccination. All receptors derive from a man aged 50-75 years who received an inactivated influenza vaccine. The CDR3 runs from the conserved cysteine through the conserved F or W. The order of the fields is clone size, D gene, J gene, V gene, CDR3 DNA, CDR3 protein. The D gene is left open where the match is weak. Expanded clones get a size class; other rows say once, few or many, or leave the size out.

abundance: NA
d_gene: NA
j_gene: TRBJ2-1
v_gene: TRBV4-1
CDR3nt: TGCGCCAGCAGTACCGACAGGTCCAATGAGCAGTTCTTC
CDR3aa: CASSTDRSNEQFF

abundance: NA
d_gene: TRBD1
j_gene: TRBJ2-7
v_gene: TRBV4-2
CDR3nt: TGTGCCAGCAGCCAGGTTGGGACAGGGGGCTTCTACGAGCAGTACTTC
CDR3aa: CASSQVGTGGFYEQYF

abundance: NA
d_gene: NA
j_gene: TRBJ2-6
v_gene: TRBV1
CDR3nt: TGCACCAGGATGGCCAGGGGGTTATCTGGGGCCAACGTCCTGACTTTC
CDR3aa: CTRMARGLSGANVLTF

abundance: few
d_gene: NA
j_gene: TRBJ2-2
v_gene: TRBV5-4
CDR3nt: TGTGCCAGCAGCGTAGGACAGCGCACCGGGGAGCTGTTTTTT
CDR3aa: CASSVGQRTGELFF

abundance: few
d_gene: NA
j_gene: TRBJ1-6
v_gene: TRBV27
CDR3nt: TGTGCCAGCAGTTTATCTGTACAAGGCTCCTATAATTCACCCCTCCACTTT
CDR3aa: CASSLSVQGSYNSPLHF

abundance: NA
d_gene: TRBD2
j_gene: TRBJ2-3
v_gene: TRBV10-3
CDR3nt: TGTGCCATCAGTAATAGCGGGAGCGCTTTTACAGATACGCAGTATTTT
CDR3aa: CAISNSGSAFTDTQYF

abundance: NA
d_gene: NA
j_gene: TRBJ2-3
v_gene: TRBV5-6
CDR3nt: TGTGCCAGCAGCTTGGCCCGGGGGCTGAGGACAGATACGCAGTATTTT
CDR3aa: CASSLARGLRTDTQYF

abundance: many
d_gene: NA
j_gene: TRBJ2-5
v_gene: TRBV7-9
CDR3nt: TGTGCCAGCAGCTCTTCGGAGACCCAGTACTTC
CDR3aa: CASSSSETQYF

abundance: NA
d_gene: NA
j_gene: TRBJ1-1
v_gene: TRBV5-1
CDR3nt: TGCGCCAGCAGCCAAGAGGGTCCGGGTACTGAAGCTTTCTTT
CDR3aa: CASSQEGPGTEAFF

abundance: few
d_gene: NA
j_gene: TRBJ1-1
v_gene: TRBV20-1
CDR3nt: TGCAGTGCTAGCCTGGACAGCCGCCGAGACACTGAAGCTTTCTTT
CDR3aa: CSASLDSRRDTEAFF

abundance: many
d_gene: NA
j_gene: TRBJ1-1
v_gene: TRBV12-3/TRBV12-4
CDR3nt: TGTGCCAGCAGGCTACCAGGCGCTGAAGCTTTCTTT
CDR3aa: CASRLPGAEAFF

abundance: few
d_gene: TRBD2
j_gene: TRBJ2-3
v_gene: TRBV20-1
CDR3nt: TGCAGTGCCACGACCGGGACTAGGTTCCCAGATACGCAGTATTTT
CDR3aa: CSATTGTRFPDTQYF

abundance: many
d_gene: NA
j_gene: TRBJ2-7
v_gene: TRBV29-1
CDR3nt: TGCAGCGCCAGCAGGGACTTCACCTACGAGCAGTACTTC
CDR3aa: CSASRDFTYEQYF

abundance: many
d_gene: NA
j_gene: TRBJ2-7
v_gene: TRBV20-1
CDR3nt: TGCAGTGCTAGTACTTACTCCTACGAGCAGTACTTC
CDR3aa: CSASTYSYEQYF

abundance: NA
d_gene: NA
j_gene: TRBJ2-4
v_gene: TRBV2
CDR3nt: TGTGCCAGCACAACCAAAAACATTCAGTACTTC
CDR3aa: CASTTKNIQYF

abundance: many
d_gene: NA
j_gene: TRBJ2-7
v_gene: TRBV20-1
CDR3nt: TGCAGTGCTAGACTAGCCTCCTACGAGCAGTACTTC
CDR3aa: CSARLASYEQYF

abundance: few
d_gene: TRBD2
j_gene: TRBJ2-7
v_gene: TRBV12-3/TRBV12-4
CDR3nt: TGTGCCAGCACCTCAGCTAGCGGGGGATACGAGCAGTACTTC
CDR3aa: CASTSASGGYEQYF

abundance: NA
d_gene: NA
j_gene: TRBJ1-5
v_gene: TRBV3-1
CDR3nt: TGTGCCAGCAGCCAGAGGGGAACCAATCAGCCCCAGCATTTT
CDR3aa: CASSQRGTNQPQHF

abundance: NA
d_gene: NA
j_gene: TRBJ1-5
v_gene: TRBV19
CDR3nt: TGTGCCAGTAACCCCGGGGGTAGCAGCGGTCTGCCCCAGCATTTT
CDR3aa: CASNPGGSSGLPQHF

abundance: few
d_gene: NA
j_gene: TRBJ1-1
v_gene: TRBV2
CDR3nt: TGTGCCAGCAAATTACAGCTGAACACTGAAGCTTTCTTT
CDR3aa: CASKLQLNTEAFF

abundance: NA
d_gene: TRBD2
j_gene: TRBJ2-1
v_gene: TRBV12-3/TRBV12-4
CDR3nt: TGTGCCAGCAGTCGAGTCCCTTCCGGACTAGCGGGGGCCAATGAGCAGTTCTTC
CDR3aa: CASSRVPSGLAGANEQFF

abundance: many
d_gene: TRBD1
j_gene: TRBJ2-7
v_gene: TRBV7-2
CDR3nt: TGTGCCAGCAGCTTGTCAGGGGGCCTTGCCTACGAGCAGTACTTC
CDR3aa: CASSLSGGLAYEQYF

abundance: many
d_gene: TRBD1
j_gene: TRBJ2-1
v_gene: TRBV5-1
CDR3nt: TGCGCCAGCAGCCTAAGGACAGGGGCTGACGATGAGCAGTTCTTC
CDR3aa: CASSLRTGADDEQFF

abundance: few
d_gene: TRBD1
j_gene: TRBJ1-1
v_gene: TRBV11-2
CDR3nt: TGTGCCAGCAGAGAGGGGATTTTCACGGGACAGAAGAACACTGAAGCTTTCTTT
CDR3aa: CASREGIFTGQKNTEAFF

abundance: NA
d_gene: NA
j_gene: TRBJ2-7
v_gene: TRBV19
CDR3nt: TGTGCCAGTAGTACCGCTCGAGGTTCCTACGAGCAGTACTTC
CDR3aa: CASSTARGSYEQYF

abundance: NA
d_gene: NA
j_gene: TRBJ1-5
v_gene: TRBV10-2
CDR3nt: TGCGCCAGCAGTGAGTTTCGAGGTGACAATCAGCCCCAGCATTTT
CDR3aa: CASSEFRGDNQPQHF

abundance: few
d_gene: TRBD2
j_gene: TRBJ2-3
v_gene: TRBV3-1
CDR3nt: TGTGCCAGCAGCCATACGGGACTAGCGGGAGTGGATACGCAGTATTTT
CDR3aa: CASSHTGLAGVDTQYF

abundance: NA
d_gene: NA
j_gene: TRBJ1-5
v_gene: TRBV2
CDR3nt: TGTGCCAGCAGCGAACAGGGAGGTAATCAGCCCCAGCATTTT
CDR3aa: CASSEQGGNQPQHF

abundance: few
d_gene: NA
j_gene: TRBJ2-2
v_gene: TRBV6-5
CDR3nt: TGTGCCAGCAGTTTCAGCGCCTCTACCGGGGAGCTGTTTTTT
CDR3aa: CASSFSASTGELFF

abundance: NA
d_gene: NA
j_gene: TRBJ2-2
v_gene: TRBV3-1
CDR3nt: TGTGCCAGCAGCCCCATTTGGTCTACGAACACCGGGGAGCTGTTTTTT
CDR3aa: CASSPIWSTNTGELFF

abundance: few
d_gene: NA
j_gene: TRBJ2-1
v_gene: TRBV4-2
CDR3nt: TGTGCCAGCAGCCAAGTCCGGCTGGCTTCCTACAATGAGCAGTTCTTC
CDR3aa: CASSQVRLASYNEQFF

abundance: few
d_gene: NA
j_gene: TRBJ2-5
v_gene: TRBV12-3/TRBV12-4
CDR3nt: TGTGCCAGCAGAAATATGGCGACCCAGTACTTC
CDR3aa: CASRNMATQYF

abundance: few
d_gene: TRBD1
j_gene: TRBJ2-7
v_gene: TRBV19
CDR3nt: TGTGCCAGTAGTGCGACAGGGACCACCTACGAGCAGTACTTC
CDR3aa: CASSATGTTYEQYF

abundance: few
d_gene: NA
j_gene: TRBJ1-2
v_gene: TRBV7-2
CDR3nt: TGTGCCAGCAGCCCCGGGGGATCTCGCGGCTACACCTTC
CDR3aa: CASSPGGSRGYTF

abundance: many
d_gene: TRBD1
j_gene: TRBJ2-7
v_gene: TRBV20-1
CDR3nt: TGCAGTGCTAGTGCAGACAGGGGGCTGTTCGAGCAGTACTTC
CDR3aa: CSASADRGLFEQYF

abundance: few
d_gene: NA
j_gene: TRBJ2-1
v_gene: TRBV7-3
CDR3nt: TGTGCCAGCAGCTTAATCGGGAGTGCCCCGGGCAATGAGCAGTTCTTC
CDR3aa: CASSLIGSAPGNEQFF

abundance: few
d_gene: NA
j_gene: TRBJ1-1
v_gene: TRBV6-2/TRBV6-3
CDR3nt: TGTGCCGCAACGGGAATTGAAGGGAACACTGAAGCTTTCTTT
CDR3aa: CAATGIEGNTEAFF

abundance: NA
d_gene: TRBD1
j_gene: TRBJ1-2
v_gene: TRBV7-2
CDR3nt: TGTGCCAGCAGCTTAGCAAGGCGTCAGGGGGCGCGTGGCTACACCTTC
CDR3aa: CASSLARRQGARGYTF

abundance: NA
d_gene: NA
j_gene: TRBJ2-3
v_gene: TRBV2
CDR3nt: TGTGCCAGCAGACGAGGGGGAAGCACAGATACGCAGTATTTT
CDR3aa: CASRRGGSTDTQYF

abundance: many
d_gene: NA
j_gene: TRBJ1-4
v_gene: TRBV4-3
CDR3nt: TGCGCCAGCAGCCAGTCGGGACAAGGAAAACTGTTTTTT
CDR3aa: CASSQSGQGKLFF

abundance: NA
d_gene: NA
j_gene: TRBJ2-5
v_gene: TRBV5-1
CDR3nt: TGCGCCAGCAGCGGAACGGTCGGGAGCCAAGAGACCCAGTACTTC
CDR3aa: CASSGTVGSQETQYF

abundance: NA
d_gene: NA
j_gene: TRBJ1-1
v_gene: TRBV20-1
CDR3nt: TGCAGTGCTAGACCGAGGGGTATGGTATCTGAAGCTTTCTTT
CDR3aa: CSARPRGMVSEAFF

abundance: NA
d_gene: TRBD1
j_gene: TRBJ1-2
v_gene: TRBV5-1
CDR3nt: TGCGCCAGCAGCATTGGACAGGGGCTTTATGGCTACACCTTC
CDR3aa: CASSIGQGLYGYTF

abundance: few
d_gene: TRBD1
j_gene: TRBJ2-3
v_gene: TRBV11-2
CDR3nt: TGTGCCAGCAGCCCCCGGACAGGGCTCACAGATACGCAGTATTTT
CDR3aa: CASSPRTGLTDTQYF